The rows below give T cell receptor beta chains drawn from one sample of a study of molecular identifiers for immune sequencing clone quantification. Each CDR3 protein is one row after TCRdb ran MiXCR on the PCR reads. The table has 85,000 to 90,000 distinct CDR3 sequences, 25% seen once; the top ten hold roughly 0.76%. Sequencing was carried out using naive CD8+ T cells from blood, with Jurkat cell RNA spiked in. Source of these receptors: a human donor in good health. Some libraries in this study had Jurkat cell RNA spiked in. Each CDR3 is given with its conserved first and last residue. The D gene is left open where the match is weak. The size of a clone is reported for some rows only, either as once, few or many, or as a class for expanded clones.

V gene,D gene,J gene,clone size,CDR3 protein,CDR3 DNA
TRBV7-6,.,TRBJ1-6,.,CASSLPVNSQGVDSPLHF,TGTGCCAGCAGCTTACCCGTAAACTCCCAGGGAGTGGATTCACCCCTCCACTTT
TRBV7-2,.,TRBJ1-5,many,CASSPYPGANQPQHF,TGTGCCAGCAGCCCATATCCCGGGGCGAATCAGCCCCAGCATTTT
TRBV20-1,TRBD1,TRBJ2-2,few,CSASRRDRVFTGELFF,TGCAGTGCTAGTCGCCGGGACAGGGTATTTACCGGGGAGCTGTTTTTT
TRBV4-3,.,TRBJ2-7,many,CASSQETGTYEQYF,TGCGCCAGCAGCCAAGAGACGGGGACCTACGAGCAGTACTTC
TRBV27,.,TRBJ2-3,many,CASSLIGVQGGTDTQYF,TGTGCCAGCAGTTTAATAGGAGTACAGGGCGGCACAGATACGCAGTATTTT
TRBV12-3/TRBV12-4,.,TRBJ1-2,.,CASTYPSPFYGYTF,TGTGCCAGCACCTACCCCTCCCCCTTCTATGGCTACACCTTC
TRBV5-4,.,TRBJ2-7,many,CASRKMGYEQYF,TGTGCCAGCCGGAAGATGGGGTACGAGCAGTACTTC
TRBV7-9,.,TRBJ1-4,many,CASRPKDFPEKLFF,TGTGCCAGCAGACCCAAGGACTTTCCGGAAAAACTGTTTTTT
TRBV20-1,.,TRBJ1-1,few,CSPMNTEAFF,TGCAGTCCAATGAACACTGAAGCTTTCTTT
TRBV12-3/TRBV12-4,.,TRBJ2-7,.,CASSLVGFTYEQYF,TGTGCCAGCAGTTTAGTGGGGTTTACCTACGAGCAGTACTTC
TRBV5-1,.,TRBJ2-3,many,CASREWGRPADTQYF,TGCGCCAGCAGAGAGTGGGGCCGCCCGGCAGATACGCAGTATTTT
TRBV6-2/TRBV6-3,.,TRBJ2-2,few,CASSPPADRISTGELFF,TGTGCCAGCAGTCCCCCGGCCGACAGGATCTCAACCGGGGAGCTGTTTTTT
TRBV28,.,TRBJ2-2,many,CAEGAGKDTGELFF,TGTGCAGAAGGGGCAGGGAAGGACACCGGGGAGCTGTTTTTT
TRBV29-1,TRBD1,TRBJ2-7,few,CSTRDRVDEQYF,TGCAGCACCAGGGACAGGGTGGACGAGCAGTACTTC
TRBV20-1,.,TRBJ2-5,many,CSARVALETQYF,TGCAGTGCTAGAGTTGCTTTGGAGACCCAGTACTTC
TRBV7-9,TRBD1,TRBJ1-1,many,CASSLGTAEAFF,TGTGCCAGCAGCCTAGGGACAGCTGAAGCTTTCTTT
TRBV27,TRBD2,TRBJ2-7,few,CASSFGLAGVKNEQYF,TGTGCCAGCAGTTTTGGACTAGCGGGAGTGAAGAACGAGCAGTACTTC
TRBV12-3/TRBV12-4,.,TRBJ2-6,many,CASTQGSGANVLTF,TGTGCCAGCACCCAGGGATCTGGGGCCAACGTCCTGACTTTC
TRBV23-1,.,TRBJ1-6,.,CASSQSKEWIPLHF,TGCGCCAGCAGTCAATCTAAGGAGTGGATACCCCTCCACTTT
TRBV20-1,.,TRBJ1-3,many,CSADQDSGNTIYF,TGCAGTGCTGACCAGGATTCTGGAAACACCATATATTTT
TRBV7-3,TRBD1,TRBJ2-2,.,CASSLIFGTGQGGELFF,TGTGCCAGCAGCTTAATTTTTGGGACAGGACAGGGCGGGGAGCTGTTTTTT
TRBV7-9,.,TRBJ2-7,.,CASSFGGQSYEQYF,TGTGCCAGCAGCTTTGGGGGACAATCCTACGAGCAGTACTTC
TRBV4-1,.,TRBJ2-2,many,CASSQWRGDTGELFF,TGCGCCAGCAGCCAATGGCGGGGCGACACCGGGGAGCTGTTTTTT
TRBV9,.,TRBJ2-3,many,CASSVGGLLADTQYF,TGTGCCAGCAGCGTGGGGGGGCTATTGGCAGATACGCAGTATTTT
TRBV6-2/TRBV6-3,TRBD2,TRBJ2-1,many,CASTMGGNEQFF,TGTGCCAGCACGATGGGAGGGAATGAGCAGTTCTTC
TRBV27,.,TRBJ2-3,many,CASSLKGYIADTQYF,TGTGCCAGCAGTTTAAAAGGGTATATCGCAGATACGCAGTATTTT
TRBV5-1,TRBD1,TRBJ1-1,.,CTSSLTRQGNGGTEAFF,TGCACCAGCAGCTTGACCCGACAGGGAAATGGAGGAACTGAAGCTTTCTTT
TRBV7-8,TRBD1,TRBJ2-3,many,CASSWPGQGLKDTQYF,TGTGCCAGCAGCTGGCCGGGACAGGGTCTAAAAGATACGCAGTATTTT
TRBV4-1,TRBD2,TRBJ2-1,few,CASSQRGYRLAGLLNEQFF,TGCGCCAGCAGCCAAAGGGGGTATAGGTTAGCGGGGCTCCTCAATGAGCAGTTCTTC
TRBV29-1,.,TRBJ1-2,many,CSARQSVAPYGYTF,TGCAGCGCCCGTCAGAGTGTGGCTCCCTATGGCTACACCTTC
TRBV12-3/TRBV12-4,.,TRBJ2-7,.,CASSPPGQKSSYEQCF,TGTGCCAGCAGTCCGCCGGGACAAAAGAGCTCCTACGAGCAGTGCTTC
TRBV7-9,.,TRBJ2-7,.,CASSPPGGTYEQYF,TGTGCCAGCAGCCCTCCCGGGGGTACCTACGAGCAGTACTTC
TRBV29-1,.,TRBJ2-2,many,CSVESALANTGELFF,TGCAGCGTTGAATCGGCACTCGCGAACACCGGGGAGCTGTTTTTT
TRBV11-2,.,TRBJ2-5,.,CASSLGSSLGETQYF,TGTGCCAGCAGCTTAGGTTCTAGCCTTGGGGAGACCCAGTACTTC
TRBV7-2,TRBD2,TRBJ2-5,.,CASSLWVAGGEETQYF,TGTGCCAGCAGCTTATGGGTAGCGGGGGGGGAAGAGACCCAGTACTTC
TRBV11-2,.,TRBJ1-2,.,CASSSLQEYGYTF,TGTGCCAGCAGCTCCTTACAGGAGTATGGCTACACCTTC
TRBV5-1,.,TRBJ2-7,many,CASSLAGRTGEQYF,TGCGCCAGCAGCTTGGCGGGCAGGACTGGCGAGCAGTACTTC
TRBV12-3/TRBV12-4,.,TRBJ1-1,.,CASSLRTGSEAFF,TGTGCCAGCAGTCTTAGAACAGGATCTGAAGCTTTCTTT
TRBV7-6,TRBD2,TRBJ2-3,many,CASSPAGGSDTQYF,TGTGCCAGCAGCCCGGCGGGGGGCTCAGATACGCAGTATTTT
TRBV6-6,.,TRBJ1-1,.,CASSHSRSEGGPEAFF,TGTGCCAGCAGTCATTCGCGGTCCGAGGGAGGTCCTGAAGCTTTCTTT
TRBV10-3,TRBD1,TRBJ1-1,few,CAISPTGGTEAFF,TGTGCCATCAGCCCGACAGGGGGGACTGAAGCTTTCTTT
TRBV28,TRBD1,TRBJ2-3,.,CASSRTGGGTDTQYF,TGTGCCAGCAGTCGTACAGGGGGAGGAACAGATACGCAGTATTTT
TRBV15,.,TRBJ1-1,few,CATSRFSWGAGTEAFF,TGTGCCACCAGCAGATTTTCATGGGGCGCAGGGACTGAAGCTTTCTTT
TRBV5-1,.,TRBJ2-7,.,CASSLEPGSSYEQCF,TGCGCCAGCAGCTTGGAACCGGGCAGCTCCTACGAGCAGTGCTTC
TRBV12-3/TRBV12-4,.,TRBJ1-5,many,CASSLNGWDQPQHF,TGTGCCAGCAGTTTGAATGGTTGGGATCAGCCCCAGCATTTT
TRBV27,TRBD1,TRBJ1-1,.,CASKQGGVNTEAFF,TGTGCCAGCAAACAGGGGGGTGTAAACACTGAAGCTTTCTTT
TRBV13,.,TRBJ2-3,few,CASSLGWTASDTQYF,TGTGCCAGCAGCTTAGGGTGGACAGCCTCAGATACGCAGTATTTT
TRBV12-3/TRBV12-4,.,TRBJ1-2,few,CASTPSGGAFRPGYTF,TGTGCCAGCACCCCGTCGGGGGGAGCCTTCCGCCCTGGCTACACCTTC